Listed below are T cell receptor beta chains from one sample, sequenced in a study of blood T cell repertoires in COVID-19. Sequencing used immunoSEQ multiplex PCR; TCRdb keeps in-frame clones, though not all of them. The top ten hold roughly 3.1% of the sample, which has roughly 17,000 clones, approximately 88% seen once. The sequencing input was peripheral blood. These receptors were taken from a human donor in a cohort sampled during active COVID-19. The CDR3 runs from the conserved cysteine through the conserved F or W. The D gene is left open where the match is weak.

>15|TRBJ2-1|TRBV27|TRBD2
CASSSRLAGDNEQFF
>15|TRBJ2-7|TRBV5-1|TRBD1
CASSSGQGVDYEQYF
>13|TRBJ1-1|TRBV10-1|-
CASSDLSDTEAFF
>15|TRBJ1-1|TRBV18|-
CASSPGLGPETEAFF
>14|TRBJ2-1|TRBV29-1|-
CSLRPDYSSLEQFF
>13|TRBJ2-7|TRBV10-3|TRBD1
CAISSGTGPNQYF
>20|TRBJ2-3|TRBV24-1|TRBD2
CATSDPRTSGRAVGADTQYF
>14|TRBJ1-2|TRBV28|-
CASSPGGASYGYTF
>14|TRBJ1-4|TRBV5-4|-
CASSSKAGNEKLFF
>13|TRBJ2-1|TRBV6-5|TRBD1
CASSYRDRAFRFF
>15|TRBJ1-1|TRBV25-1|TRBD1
CASSDRQGYEDEAFF
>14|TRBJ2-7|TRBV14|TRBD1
CASSQDPQGFEQYF
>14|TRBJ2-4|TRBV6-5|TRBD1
CASRSPGQKNIQYF
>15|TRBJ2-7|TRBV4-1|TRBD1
CASSQDRDRGREQYF
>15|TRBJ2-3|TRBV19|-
CASSMDTFYTDTQYF
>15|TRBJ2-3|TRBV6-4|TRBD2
CASSDRGLEGDTQYF
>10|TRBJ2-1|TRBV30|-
CAWSVREQFF
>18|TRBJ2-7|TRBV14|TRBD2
CASSHPTGLAGAGYEQYF
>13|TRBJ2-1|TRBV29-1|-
CSVGRGGYNEQFF
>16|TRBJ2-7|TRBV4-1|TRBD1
CASSPGERQGTYEQYF
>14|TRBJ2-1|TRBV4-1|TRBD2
CASSQGLAGDEQFF
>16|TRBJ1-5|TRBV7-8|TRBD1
CASSSLQDRVDQPQHF
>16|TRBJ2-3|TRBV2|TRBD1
CASRFTQGAGTDTQYF
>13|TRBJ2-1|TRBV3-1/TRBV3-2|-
CASSQGALREQFF
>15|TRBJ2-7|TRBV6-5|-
CASSYYQGPTYEQYF
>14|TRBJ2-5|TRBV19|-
CASSPRGTKETQYF
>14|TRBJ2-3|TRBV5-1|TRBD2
CASSWRTSEDTQYF
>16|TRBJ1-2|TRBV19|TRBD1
CASSFGQGAFGYGYTF
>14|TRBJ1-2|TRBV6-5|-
CASSRGGLDYGYTF
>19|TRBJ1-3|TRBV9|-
CASSAGTRYYLPTGNTIYF
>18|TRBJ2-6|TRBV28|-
CASSLVGHRGGRANVLTF
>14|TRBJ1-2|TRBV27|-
CASSRSPGIYGYTF
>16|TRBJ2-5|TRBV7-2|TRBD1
CASRRTDRGGWETQYF
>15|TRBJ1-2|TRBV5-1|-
CASSLPERRLNGYTF
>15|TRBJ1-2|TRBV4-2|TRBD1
CASSQVDRDGYGYTF
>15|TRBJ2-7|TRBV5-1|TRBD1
CASSLPGDRGHEQYF
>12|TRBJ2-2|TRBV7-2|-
CASTQGGGELFF
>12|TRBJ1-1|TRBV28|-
CASSLPQTEAFF
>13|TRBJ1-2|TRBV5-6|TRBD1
CASSSDRVGGYTF
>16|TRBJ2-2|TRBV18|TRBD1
CASSSGQGEATGELFF
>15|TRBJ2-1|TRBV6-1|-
CASSELARASNEQFF
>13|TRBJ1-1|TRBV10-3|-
CAIKRSAGEMAFF
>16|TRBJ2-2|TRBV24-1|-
CATSDHGSRNTGELFF
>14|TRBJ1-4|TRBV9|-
CASSVGTTNEKLFF
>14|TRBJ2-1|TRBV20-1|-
CSASSLAGDPEQFF
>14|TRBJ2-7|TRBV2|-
CASSEVGPPVGPYF